A selection of T cell receptor beta chains follows, all from one sample in a study of cytomegalovirus exposure and HLA in healthy donors. The protocol was immunoSEQ multiplex PCR, while the TCRdb copy is restricted to in-frame clones and leaves out a portion. The repertoire holds 150,000 to 200,000 clones, approximately 78% seen once, with under 1.5% in the top ten. The specimen was PBMCs. Source of these receptors: a male donor in good health and CMV-seronegative. CDR3s include the opening cysteine and the closing phenylalanine or tryptophan. Each record gives: V gene, D gene, clone size, J gene, CDR3 protein, CDR3 DNA. The D gene is left open where the match is weak. Clone size is shown for a subset of rows, as once, few, many or a class of expanded clone.

>TRBV7-2|-|-|TRBJ2-7
CASSLNGQSYEQYF
TGTGCCAGCAGCTTAAATGGACAGTCCTACGAGCAGTACTTC
>TRBV5-4|TRBD1|-|TRBJ1-6
CASSLAKLSGTGSPLHF
TGTGCCAGCAGCTTGGCCAAATTATCAGGGACAGGTTCACCCCTCCACTTT
>TRBV18|-|few|TRBJ2-7
CASSPGGYEQYF
TGTGCCAGCTCACCCGGCGGCTACGAGCAGTACTTC
>TRBV30|TRBD1|-|TRBJ1-3
CAWNSGTGGNTIYF
TGTGCCTGGAACTCCGGGACAGGCGGAAACACCATATATTTT
>TRBV4-2|TRBD2|-|TRBJ2-3
CASSPTRLAGTDTQYF
TGTGCCAGCAGCCCAACCAGACTAGCGGGCACAGATACGCAGTATTTT
>TRBV19|-|few|TRBJ2-2
CASSPTDLNTGELFF
TGTGCCAGTAGCCCGACAGACTTAAACACCGGGGAGCTGTTTTTT
>TRBV4-2|TRBD2|-|TRBJ2-1
CASSPTSGGPSEQFF
TGTGCCAGCAGCCCGACTAGCGGGGGCCCCAGCGAGCAGTTCTTC
>TRBV6-1|-|-|TRBJ2-7
CASSEEPLRGSYEQYF
TGTGCCAGCAGTGAAGAACCCTTGCGGGGCTCCTACGAGCAGTACTTC
>TRBV21-1|-|-|TRBJ2-7
CASSKKGEQGVPYEQYF
TGTGCCAGCAGCAAAAAAGGCGAACAGGGGGTCCCTTACGAGCAGTACTTC
>TRBV6-6|-|once|TRBJ1-2
CASTPGRGAGGYTF
TGTGCCAGCACCCCCGGGAGGGGGGCAGGGGGCTACACCTTC
>TRBV5-1|TRBD2|-|TRBJ2-3
CASSLGSGVGDTQYF
TGCGCCAGCAGCTTGGGTAGCGGGGTGGGAGATACGCAGTATTTT
>TRBV18|-|-|TRBJ1-6
CASSDLREAPLHF
TGTGCCAGCTCAGATCTCCGGGAGGCACCCCTCCACTTT
>TRBV9|-|-|TRBJ2-2
CASSVVASSNTGELFF
TGTGCCAGCAGCGTAGTGGCTAGCTCGAACACCGGGGAGCTGTTTTTT
>TRBV18|-|-|TRBJ1-1
CASSPDKSVEAFF
TGTGCCAGCTCACCCGACAAGAGTGTTGAAGCTTTCTTT
>TRBV28|-|-|TRBJ2-7
CASSLSSQYEQYF
TGTGCCAGCAGTTTATCTTCCCAGTACGAGCAGTACTTC
>TRBV25-1|-|-|TRBJ2-1
CASSGLAYAEQFF
TGTGCCAGCAGTGGTCTAGCCTACGCTGAGCAGTTCTTC
>TRBV11-2|-|-|TRBJ2-2
CASSFSQGNTGELFF
TGTGCCAGCAGCTTTTCCCAGGGTAACACCGGGGAGCTGTTTTTT
>TRBV5-1|TRBD1|-|TRBJ2-5
CASNLGQGYQETQYF
TGCGCCAGCAACCTAGGACAGGGCTACCAAGAGACCCAGTACTTC
>TRBV11-3|-|-|TRBJ2-7
CASSLYPFYEQYF
TGTGCCAGCAGCTTATACCCGTTCTACGAGCAGTACTTC
>TRBV28|-|once|TRBJ2-7
CASRSRGYEQYF
TGTGCCAGCAGATCCCGGGGCTACGAGCAGTACTTC
>TRBV7-8|-|-|TRBJ2-7
CASSLDEGGNYEQYF
TGTGCCAGCAGCTTAGATGAGGGAGGTAACTACGAGCAGTACTTC
>TRBV6-1|TRBD2|once|TRBJ2-1
CASKGTSADNEQFF
TGTGCCAGCAAGGGGACTAGCGCTGACAATGAGCAGTTCTTC
>TRBV30|-|-|TRBJ1-4
CAWMLKLPALNEKLFF
TGTGCCTGGATGTTAAAACTTCCTGCCCTCAATGAAAAACTGTTTTTT
>TRBV2|TRBD1|-|TRBJ2-2
CASRDRGISGELFF
TGTGCCAGCAGGGACAGGGGAATTTCCGGGGAGCTGTTTTTT
>TRBV10-3|-|once|TRBJ2-7
CAITTELQEQYF
TGTGCCATCACCACCGAGTTACAGGAGCAGTACTTC
>TRBV14|-|-|TRBJ2-1
CASSQEQLLDEQFF
TGTGCCAGCAGCCAAGAGCAGTTATTGGATGAGCAGTTCTTC
>TRBV6-6|TRBD2|few|TRBJ2-7
CASSYSQGGNEQYF
TGTGCCAGCAGTTACTCGCAGGGAGGGAACGAGCAGTACTTC
>TRBV9|-|-|TRBJ1-2
CASSPSGTTNYGYTF
TGTGCCAGCAGCCCATCCGGGACTACTAACTATGGCTACACCTTC
>TRBV2|-|once|TRBJ1-6
CASSVEQGNSPLHF
TGTGCCAGCAGTGTAGAACAGGGTAATTCACCCCTCCACTTT
>TRBV30|-|-|TRBJ2-7
CAWSPNAPGSYEQYF
TGTGCCTGGAGTCCAAACGCCCCAGGCTCCTACGAGCAGTACTTC
>TRBV19|TRBD2|-|TRBJ2-1
CATQTSGGGNEQFF
TGTGCCACCCAGACTAGCGGGGGGGGGAATGAGCAGTTCTTC
>TRBV20-1|TRBD1|-|TRBJ2-7
CSAQDRDEQYF
TGCAGTGCTCAAGACAGGGACGAGCAGTACTTC
>TRBV4-3|-|-|TRBJ2-7
CASSPRLGESDEQYF
TGCGCCAGCAGCCCCCGACTAGGGGAGTCCGACGAGCAGTACTTC
>TRBV6-5|-|-|TRBJ1-1
CASSYGQKEAFF
TGTGCCAGCAGCTACGGGCAAAAAGAAGCTTTCTTT
>TRBV9|-|-|TRBJ2-2
CASSVGSGMYTGELFF
TGTGCCAGCAGCGTAGGGTCCGGGATGTACACCGGGGAGCTGTTTTTT
>TRBV7-8|TRBD1|-|TRBJ2-7
CASSRTGTGYYEQYF
TGTGCCAGCAGCCGTACCGGGACAGGGTACTACGAGCAGTACTTC
>TRBV5-1|TRBD1|-|TRBJ1-2
CASSGDSQVYTF
TGCGCCAGCAGCGGGGACAGTCAGGTCTACACCTTC
>TRBV29-1|TRBD2|few|TRBJ2-1
CRIHLAGEGNEQFF
TGCAGAATCCATCTAGCGGGGGAAGGGAATGAGCAGTTCTTC
>TRBV29-1|TRBD2|-|TRBJ2-7
CSVEGREEQYF
TGCAGCGTTGAGGGGAGGGAGGAGCAGTACTTC
>TRBV28|-|-|TRBJ1-4
CASSLGGGEKLFF
TGTGCCAGCAGTTTGGGAGGTGGAGAAAAACTGTTTTTT
>TRBV5-6|-|-|TRBJ2-6
CASSLGLISGANVLTF
TGTGCCAGCAGCTTGGGACTGATCTCTGGGGCCAACGTCCTGACTTTC
>TRBV4-3|TRBD2|-|TRBJ2-2
CASSQEGTSGLLNGELFF
TGCGCCAGCAGCCAAGAGGGCACTAGCGGGCTGTTGAACGGGGAGCTGTTTTTT
>TRBV7-2|-|-|TRBJ2-7
CASSLVGNSYEQYF
TGTGCCAGCAGCTTAGTGGGCAACTCCTACGAGCAGTACTTC
>TRBV6-1|-|-|TRBJ1-1
CASSPGVVTEAFF
TGTGCCAGCAGTCCAGGGGTAGTGACTGAAGCTTTCTTT
>TRBV7-2|-|once|TRBJ1-2
CASRQPGLTYGYTF
TGTGCCAGCAGGCAACCGGGACTGACCTATGGCTACACCTTC
>TRBV5-4|-|-|TRBJ1-1
CASSADSTLNTEAFF
TGTGCCAGCAGCGCAGACAGCACCTTGAACACTGAAGCTTTCTTT
>TRBV5-1|-|-|TRBJ2-7
CASSFPDSYEQYF
TGCGCCAGCAGCTTCCCGGACTCCTACGAGCAGTACTTC
>TRBV7-9|TRBD1|-|TRBJ1-1
CASSFPTGVMNTEAFF
TGTGCCAGCAGCTTTCCGACAGGGGTAATGAACACTGAAGCTTTCTTT
>TRBV9|TRBD1|-|TRBJ1-2
CASSVGTGGNYGYTF
TGTGCCAGCAGCGTAGGGACAGGGGGTAACTATGGCTACACCTTC
>TRBV30|TRBD2|-|TRBJ2-3
CAWSLAGSTDTQYF
TGTGCCTGGAGCCTAGCGGGTAGCACAGATACGCAGTATTTT
>TRBV28|-|few|TRBJ1-1
CASLVRGNTEAFF
TGTGCCAGCCTCGTACGGGGTAACACTGAAGCTTTCTTT
>TRBV28|TRBD1|-|TRBJ1-1
CASSLRTGTTEAFF
TGTGCCAGCAGTCTCCGGACAGGTACGACTGAAGCTTTCTTT
>TRBV5-1|-|few|TRBJ1-2
CASSLGTAGGYNYGYTF
TGCGCCAGCAGCTTGGGGACAGCGGGGGGCTATAACTATGGCTACACCTTC